Below, one TCR beta chain is given with its context. Its antigen is as yet unknown. The CDR3 contains 12 residues. V gave up 6 bases and J gave up 5 bases; unmatched junction bases: 2. Germline-derived CDR1 and CDR2 are MNHEY and SVGAGI. These data come from a study of cytomegalovirus exposure and HLA in healthy donors. Findings and limits, study-wide: For most TCR beta V segments, an earlier analysis put the productive rate at about 87% or about 30% of the time.

Primers: 60 Vbeta forward and 13 Jbeta reverse. Some clones are missing from TCRdb's copy, which holds only in-frame ones; the method was immunoSEQ multiplex PCR. Among about 130,000 clones listed, 80% were seen once. The chain joins TRBV6-5 to TRBJ1-1, with TRBD1 matching over 8 bases. The sequencing sample was made of PBMCs. The sequence was obtained from a young man in good health and CMV-seronegative. The CDR3 nucleotides are TGTGCCAGCAGCAACAGGGGGACTGAAGCTTTCTTT. This gives the protein CASSNRGTEAFF.